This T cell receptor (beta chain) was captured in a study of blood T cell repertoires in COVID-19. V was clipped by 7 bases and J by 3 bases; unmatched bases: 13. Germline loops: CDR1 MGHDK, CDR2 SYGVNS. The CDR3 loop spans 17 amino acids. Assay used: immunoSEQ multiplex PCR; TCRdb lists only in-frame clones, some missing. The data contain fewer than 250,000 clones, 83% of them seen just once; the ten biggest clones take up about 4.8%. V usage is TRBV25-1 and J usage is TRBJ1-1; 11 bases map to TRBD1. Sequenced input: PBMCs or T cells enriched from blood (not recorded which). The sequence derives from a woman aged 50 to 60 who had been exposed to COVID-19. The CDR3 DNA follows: TGTGCCAGCACCCCGGACAGGGGGCGCGTAAGCGACACTGAAGCTTTCTTT. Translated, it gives CASTPDRGRVSDTEAFF.